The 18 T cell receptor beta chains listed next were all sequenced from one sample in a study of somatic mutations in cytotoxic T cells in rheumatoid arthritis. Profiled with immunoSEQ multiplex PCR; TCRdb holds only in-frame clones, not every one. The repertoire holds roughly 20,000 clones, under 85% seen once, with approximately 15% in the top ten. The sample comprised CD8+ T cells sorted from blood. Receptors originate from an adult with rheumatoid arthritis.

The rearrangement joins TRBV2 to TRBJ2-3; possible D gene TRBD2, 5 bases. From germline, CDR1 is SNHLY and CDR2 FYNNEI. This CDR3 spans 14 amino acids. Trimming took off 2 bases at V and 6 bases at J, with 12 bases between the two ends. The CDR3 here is CASSELVRRDTQYF. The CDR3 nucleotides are TGTGCCAGCAGTGAATTGGTCAGGAGGGATACGCAGTATTTT.

CDR3 coding DNA: TGTGCCAGCTCCCGCACAGATACGCAGTATTTT. It encodes CASSRTDTQYF. The chain links TRBV9 to TRBJ2-3; D is unclear. This CDR3 has 11 residues. V lost 7 bases, J lost 1 base, and 4 bases lay in between. The germline V gene has CDR1 SGDLS and CDR2 YYNGEE.

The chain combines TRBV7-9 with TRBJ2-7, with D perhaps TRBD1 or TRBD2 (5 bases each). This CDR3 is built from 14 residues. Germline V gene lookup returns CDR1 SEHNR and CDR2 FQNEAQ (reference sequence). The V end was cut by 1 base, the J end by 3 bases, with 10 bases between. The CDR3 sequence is CASSLDWDGYEQYV. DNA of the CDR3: TGTGCCAGCAGCTTAGATTGGGACGGCTACGAGCAGTACGTC.

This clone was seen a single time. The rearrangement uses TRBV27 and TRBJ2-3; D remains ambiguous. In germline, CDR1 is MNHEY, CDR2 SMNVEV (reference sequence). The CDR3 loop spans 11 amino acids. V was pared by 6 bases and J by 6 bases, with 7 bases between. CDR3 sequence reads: CASRFWDTQYF. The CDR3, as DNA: TGTGCCAGCAGATTTTGGGATACGCAGTATTTT.

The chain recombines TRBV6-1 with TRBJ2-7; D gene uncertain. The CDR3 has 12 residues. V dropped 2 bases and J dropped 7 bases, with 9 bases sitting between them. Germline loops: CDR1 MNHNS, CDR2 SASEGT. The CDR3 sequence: CASSEPLREQYV. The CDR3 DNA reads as TGTGCCAGCAGTGAACCCCTACGAGAGCAGTACGTC.

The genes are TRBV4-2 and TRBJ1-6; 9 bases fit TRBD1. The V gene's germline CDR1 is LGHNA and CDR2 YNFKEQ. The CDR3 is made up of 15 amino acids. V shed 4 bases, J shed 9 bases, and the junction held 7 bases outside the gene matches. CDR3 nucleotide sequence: TGTGCCAGCAGCCCGTCAGGACAGGGGATTTCACCCCTCCACTTT. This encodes CASSPSGQGISPLHF.

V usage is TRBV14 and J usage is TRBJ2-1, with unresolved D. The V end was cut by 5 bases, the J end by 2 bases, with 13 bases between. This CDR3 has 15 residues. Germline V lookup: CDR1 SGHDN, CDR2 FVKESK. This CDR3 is CASSAIYLTYNEQFF. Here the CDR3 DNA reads TGTGCCAGCAGCGCGATTTATTTAACCTACAATGAGCAGTTCTTC.

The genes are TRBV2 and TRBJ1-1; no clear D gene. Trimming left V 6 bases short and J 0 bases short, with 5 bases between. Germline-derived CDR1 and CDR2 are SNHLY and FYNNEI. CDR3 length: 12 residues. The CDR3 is CASRSLNTEAFF. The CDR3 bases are TGTGCCAGCAGGTCACTGAACACTGAAGCTTTCTTT.

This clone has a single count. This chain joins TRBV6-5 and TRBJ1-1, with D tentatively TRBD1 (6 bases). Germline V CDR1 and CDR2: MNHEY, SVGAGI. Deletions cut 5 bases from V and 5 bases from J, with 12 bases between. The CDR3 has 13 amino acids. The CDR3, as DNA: TGTGCCAGCAGTCCACAGGGTTGGACTGAAGCTTTCTTT. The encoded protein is CASSPQGWTEAFF.

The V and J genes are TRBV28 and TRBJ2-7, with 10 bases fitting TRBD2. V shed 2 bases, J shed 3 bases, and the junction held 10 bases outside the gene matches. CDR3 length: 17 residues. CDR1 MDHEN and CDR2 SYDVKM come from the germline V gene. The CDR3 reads CASSLSRLAGRGYEQYF. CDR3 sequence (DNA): TGTGCCAGCAGTTTAAGTCGACTAGCGGGCCGGGGCTACGAGCAGTACTTC.

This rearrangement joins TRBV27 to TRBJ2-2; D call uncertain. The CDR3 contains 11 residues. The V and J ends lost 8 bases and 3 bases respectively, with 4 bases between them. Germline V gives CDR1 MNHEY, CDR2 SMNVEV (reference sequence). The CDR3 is CASGDTGELFF. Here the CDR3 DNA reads TGTGCCAGCGGTGACACCGGGGAGCTGTTTTTT.

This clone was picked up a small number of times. The CDR3 DNA is TGTGCCAGCAGCAAAGCTATGACAGGGGTCGGAAACACCATATATTTT. Amino acid sequence: CASSKAMTGVGNTIYF. This chain joins TRBV21-1 and TRBJ1-3; TRBD1 reflects the table's D call only, with no check against the DNA. TRBV21-1 is noted as a pseudogene. The CDR3 contains 16 residues.

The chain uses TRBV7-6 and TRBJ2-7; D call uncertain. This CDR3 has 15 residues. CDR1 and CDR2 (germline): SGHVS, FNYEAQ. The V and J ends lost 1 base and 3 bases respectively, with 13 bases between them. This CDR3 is CASSLGEGINYEQYF. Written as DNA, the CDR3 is TGTGCCAGCAGCTTAGGTGAAGGGATTAACTACGAGCAGTACTTC.

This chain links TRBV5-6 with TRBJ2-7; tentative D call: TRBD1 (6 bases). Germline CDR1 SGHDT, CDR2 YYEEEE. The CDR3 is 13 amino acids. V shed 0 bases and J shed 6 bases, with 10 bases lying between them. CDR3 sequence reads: CASSLGGGGEQYF. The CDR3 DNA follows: TGTGCCAGCAGCTTGGGAGGGGGTGGCGAGCAGTACTTC.

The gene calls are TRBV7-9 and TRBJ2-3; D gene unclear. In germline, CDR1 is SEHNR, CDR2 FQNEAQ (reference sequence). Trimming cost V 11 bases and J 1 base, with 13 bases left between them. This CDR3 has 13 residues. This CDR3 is CAASVVGTDTQYF. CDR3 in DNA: TGTGCCGCGTCGGTAGTGGGCACAGATACGCAGTATTTT.

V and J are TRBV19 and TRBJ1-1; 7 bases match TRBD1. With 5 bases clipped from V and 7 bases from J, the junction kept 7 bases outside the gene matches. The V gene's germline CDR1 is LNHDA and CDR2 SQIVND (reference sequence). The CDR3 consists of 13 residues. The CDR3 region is CASSAHRGGEAFF. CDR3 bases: TGTGCCAGTAGTGCCCACAGGGGCGGTGAAGCTTTCTTT.

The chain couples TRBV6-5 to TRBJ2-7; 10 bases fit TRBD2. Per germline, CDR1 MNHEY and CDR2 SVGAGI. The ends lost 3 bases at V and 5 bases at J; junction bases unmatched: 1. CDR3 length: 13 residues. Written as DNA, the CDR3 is TGTGCCAGCAGTTATAGCGGGAGGCACGAGCAGTACTTC. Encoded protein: CASSYSGRHEQYF.

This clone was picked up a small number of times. In DNA, the CDR3 is TGTGCCAGCACCAACGGGGTTATATATGGCTACACCTTC. This codes for CASTNGVIYGYTF. V gene TRBV6-5 combines with J gene TRBJ1-2, with unresolved D. The V end was cut by 7 bases, the J end by 5 bases, with 14 bases between. The CDR3 runs to 13 residues. Germline V gives CDR1 MNHEY, CDR2 SVGAGI.